This TCR beta chain was recorded in a study of blood T cells in healthy people across ages. Study-wide results and caveats: Per-million-T-cell TCR beta diversity fell roughly linearly with age.

The second PCR ran about 6 to 12 cycles with a sample-barcoded 5' primer and J-beta primers. TCRdb itself ran the 5' RACE reads through MiXCR, one entry per CDR3 protein. The table lists about 290,000 distinct CDR3 sequences, less than 30% of them singletons. There are a few counts of this clonotype. Its target is not known. The sequencing input was blood. The receptor comes from a woman in her 70s in good health.

As DNA, the CDR3 is TGTGCCAGCAGTCGACAGGGGGTGACTGAAGCTTTCTTT. The encoded protein is CASSRQGVTEAFF. This chain uses TRBV2 with TRBJ1-1; TRBD1 aligns across 9 bases. This CDR3 contains 13 residues. With 5 bases clipped from V and 5 bases from J, the junction kept 3 bases outside the gene matches. Germline CDR1 is SNHLY and CDR2 is FYNNEI.